This passage covers 9 T cell receptor beta chains from one sample sequenced in a study of cytomegalovirus exposure and HLA in healthy donors. The study ran its PCR with 60 Vbeta and 13 Jbeta primers. Assay used: immunoSEQ multiplex PCR; TCRdb lists only in-frame clones, some missing. This sample's table reports tens of thousands of clones. The sample taken for sequencing was PBMCs. Receptor source: a man between 18 and 29 years old in good health and CMV-seropositive.

This chain uses TRBV9 with TRBJ2-1; perhaps D is TRBD1 or TRBD2 (6 bases each). V shed 4 bases and J shed 4 bases, with 15 bases lying between them. CDR3 length: 15 residues. Germline V gene lookup returns CDR1 SGDLS and CDR2 YYNGEE. CDR3 coding DNA: TGTGCCAGCAGCCTAGGGGGAGCGGGTTACAATGAGCAGTTCTTC. Its protein is CASSLGGAGYNEQFF.

This chain links TRBV7-6 with TRBJ1-4, with 7 bases that match TRBD1. Losses at the gene ends were 4 bases for V and 5 bases for J; bases not matched to a gene: 7. The germline V gene has CDR1 SGHVS and CDR2 FNYEAQ. This CDR3 spans 15 amino acids. CDR3 sequence reads: CASSSATGENEKLFF. The CDR3 nucleotides read TGTGCCAGCAGCTCAGCAACAGGGGAGAATGAAAAACTGTTTTTT.

This sequence joins TRBV7-3 and TRBJ1-1; maybe TRBD1 (5 bases). V was pared by 1 base and J by 0 bases, with 9 bases between. Germline-derived CDR1 and CDR2 are SGHTA and FQGTGA. CDR3 length: 15 amino acids. CDR3 sequence: CASSLMGGLNTEAFF. CDR3 coding DNA: TGTGCCAGCAGCTTAATGGGGGGTCTGAACACTGAAGCTTTCTTT.

The rearrangement uses TRBV10-3 and TRBJ1-4; no clear D gene. V lost 5 bases, J lost 6 bases, and 16 bases lay in between. The CDR3 is 15 amino acids. Germline V gene lookup returns CDR1 ENHRY and CDR2 SYGVKD. The CDR3, as DNA: TGTGCCATCAGTTCTAATTATGCTTCCGATGAAAAACTGTTTTTT. It codes for CAISSNYASDEKLFF.

V usage is TRBV15 and J usage is TRBJ1-2, with D tentatively TRBD1 (5 bases). Per the germline V gene, CDR1 is LNHNV and CDR2 is YYDKDF (reference sequence). This CDR3 region has 17 residues. Trimming pared 0 bases from V and 7 bases from J, leaving 21 bases between. The CDR3, as DNA: TGTGCCACCAGCAGAGATTCCACCGGGGGACGGAGGGGTGGCTACACCTTC. This codes for CATSRDSTGGRRGGYTF. Full variable domain (missing parts from reference TRBV15 and TRBJ1-2): DAMVIQNPRYQVTQFGKPVTLSCSQTLNHNVMYWYQQKSSQAPKLLFHYYDKDFNNEADTPDNFQSRRPNTSFCFLDIRSPGLGDTAMYLCATSRDSTGGRRGGYTFGSGTRLTVV.

The chain carries TRBV9 and TRBJ1-2; a possible D gene is TRBD1 (5 bases). The V gene lost 4 bases and the J gene lost 8 bases, with 15 bases spanning the gap. Germline V lookup: CDR1 SGDLS, CDR2 YYNGEE. This CDR3 contains 13 residues. The CDR3 DNA follows: TGTGCCAGCAGCCCCCCGGGGGGGAACGGCTACACCTTC. Protein product: CASSPPGGNGYTF.

The genes are TRBV10-3 and TRBJ1-2; D is ambiguous. The CDR3 is made up of 11 amino acids. V shed 5 bases and J shed 7 bases, with 8 bases lying between them. Germline CDR1 is ENHRY and CDR2 is SYGVKD. The CDR3 loop reads CAISQEAGYTF. The DNA for the CDR3 is TGTGCCATCAGTCAAGAAGCTGGCTACACCTTC.

V gene TRBV15 combines with J gene TRBJ1-1; TRBD1 matches 8 bases. This CDR3 comprises 15 residues. Germline V lookup: CDR1 LNHNV, CDR2 YYDKDF (reference sequence). After removal of 5 bases from V and 3 bases from J, the junction contained 8 bases not matched to a gene. The CDR3 nucleotides are TGTGCCACCAGCCCACGACAGGGGCTGGACACTGAAGCTTTCTTT. It specifies CATSPRQGLDTEAFF.

This chain uses TRBV5-1 with TRBJ1-1, with D hard to call. Trimming left V 0 bases short and J 1 base short, with 4 bases between. CDR3 length equals 13 residues. Germline V gene data show CDR1 as SGHRS and CDR2 as YFSETQ. The CDR3 protein is CASSLGGNTEAFF. CDR3 DNA: TGCGCCAGCAGCTTGGGCGGGAACACTGAAGCTTTCTTT.